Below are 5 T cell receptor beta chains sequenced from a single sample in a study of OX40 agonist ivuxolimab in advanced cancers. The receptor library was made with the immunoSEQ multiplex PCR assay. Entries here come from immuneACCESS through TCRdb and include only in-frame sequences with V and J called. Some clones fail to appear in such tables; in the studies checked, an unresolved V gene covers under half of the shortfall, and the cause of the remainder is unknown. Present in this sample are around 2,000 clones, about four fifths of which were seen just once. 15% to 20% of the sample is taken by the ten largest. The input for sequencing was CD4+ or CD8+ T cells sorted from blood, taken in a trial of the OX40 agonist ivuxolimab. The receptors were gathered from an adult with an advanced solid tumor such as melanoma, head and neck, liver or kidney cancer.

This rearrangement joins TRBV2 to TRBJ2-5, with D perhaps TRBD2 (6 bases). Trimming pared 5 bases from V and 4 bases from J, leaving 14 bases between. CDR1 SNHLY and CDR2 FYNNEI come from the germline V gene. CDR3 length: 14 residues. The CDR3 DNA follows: TGTGCCAGCAGTCCGAGACTAGGCGGAGAGACCCAGTACTTC. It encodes CASSPRLGGETQYF.

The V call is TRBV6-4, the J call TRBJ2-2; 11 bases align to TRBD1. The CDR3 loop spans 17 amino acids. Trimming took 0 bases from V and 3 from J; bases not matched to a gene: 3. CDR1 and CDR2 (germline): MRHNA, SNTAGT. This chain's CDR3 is CASSDSSGQGDTGELFF. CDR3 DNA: TGTGCCAGCAGTGACTCGTCGGGACAGGGGGACACCGGGGAGCTGTTTTTT.

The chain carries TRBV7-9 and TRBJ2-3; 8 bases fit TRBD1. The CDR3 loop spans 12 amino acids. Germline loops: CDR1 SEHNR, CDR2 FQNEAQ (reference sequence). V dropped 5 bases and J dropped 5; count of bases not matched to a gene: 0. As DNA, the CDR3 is TGTGCCAGCAGCACAGGGGGAGATACGCAGTATTTT. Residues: CASSTGGDTQYF.

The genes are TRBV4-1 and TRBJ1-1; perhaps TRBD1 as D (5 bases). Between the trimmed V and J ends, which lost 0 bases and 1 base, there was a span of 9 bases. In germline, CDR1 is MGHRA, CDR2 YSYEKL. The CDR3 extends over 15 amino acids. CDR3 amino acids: CASSQEGRGNTEAFF. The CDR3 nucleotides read TGCGCCAGCAGCCAAGAAGGGAGGGGGAACACTGAAGCTTTCTTT.

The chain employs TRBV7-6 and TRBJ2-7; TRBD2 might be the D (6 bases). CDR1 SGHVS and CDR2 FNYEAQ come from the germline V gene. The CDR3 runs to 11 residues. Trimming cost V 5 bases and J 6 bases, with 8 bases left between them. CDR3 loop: CASSGGAEQYF. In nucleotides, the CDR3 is TGTGCCAGCAGCGGCGGGGCCGAGCAGTACTTC.